This passage covers 28 T cell receptor beta chains from one sample sequenced in a study of CD8+CD57+ T cells in acquired aplastic anemia. Genomic DNA, the template, was used for profiling of the TCR beta VDJ and CDR3. TCRdb reprocessed the reads via MiXCR and lists one record per CDR3 protein. Of about 190,000 distinct CDR3 sequences detected, about 53% appear once; the ten largest clones hold roughly 15%. The sample consisted of sorted CD4+, CD8+, or CD8+CD57+ T cells (not recorded which) from PBMCs. The receptors here all came from a human donor in good health, serving as a control.

A few counts support this clonotype. The J gene is TRBJ2-7, the V gene TRBV7-9; perhaps D is TRBD1 or TRBD2 (5 bases each). V lost 1 base to trimming and J lost 5 bases, with 15 bases between them. From germline, CDR1 is SEHNR and CDR2 FQNEAQ (reference sequence). CDR3 length: 15 residues. This chain's CDR3 is CASSLDSGRRHEQYF. The CDR3 DNA is TGTGCCAGCAGCTTAGATTCGGGACGGAGGCACGAGCAGTACTTC. The whole variable domain, remainder taken from reference TRBV7-9 and TRBJ2-7, is DTGVSQNPRHKITKRGQNVTFRCDPISEHNRLYWYRQTLGQGPEFLTYFQNEAQLEKSRLLSDRFSAERPKGSFSTLEIQRTEQGDSAMYLCASSLDSGRRHEQYFGPGTRLTVT.

This clonotype has ten or more counts. The gene calls are TRBV7-2 and TRBJ1-1; 7 nucleotides align to TRBD1. The CDR3 consists of 14 residues. V lost 3 bases to trimming and J lost 5 bases; unmatched junction nucleotides: 6. Germline V gene lookup returns CDR1 SGHTA and CDR2 FQGNSA. The CDR3 protein is CASSLEQQGTEAFF. The CDR3 DNA is TGTGCCAGCAGCTTGGAACAACAGGGGACTGAAGCTTTCTTT.

The genes are TRBV7-3 and TRBJ2-7; 9 bases map to TRBD2. Germline CDR1 reads SGHTA; CDR2 reads FQGTGA. This CDR3 region has 15 residues. After removal of 0 bases from V and 7 bases from J, the junction contained 7 bases not matched to a gene. Here the CDR3 reads CASSLTGGGAGEQYF. In nucleotides, the CDR3 is TGTGCCAGCAGCTTAACGGGCGGGGGGGCAGGAGAGCAGTACTTC.

The chain employs TRBV20-1 and TRBJ1-2, with D unclear. The V gene lost 3 bases and the J gene lost 5 bases, with 19 bases spanning the gap. This CDR3 comprises 15 residues. The germline CDR1 and CDR2 sequences are DFQATT and SNEGSKA (reference sequence). CDR3 loop: CSARDREAATYGYTF. CDR3 coding DNA: TGCAGTGCTAGGGATAGGGAGGCAGCAACTTATGGCTACACCTTC.

V gene TRBV7-9 combines with J gene TRBJ2-2, with a weak D call TRBD1 (6 bases). V was shortened by 6 bases and J by 3 bases, with 11 bases between the two germline ends. From germline, CDR1 is SEHNR and CDR2 FQNEAQ (reference sequence). This CDR3 spans 14 amino acids. CDR3 in DNA: TGTGCCAGCAGGTTAACAGGGCACACCGGGGAGCTGTTTTTT. This codes for CASRLTGHTGELFF.

About this clonotype itself: Lacking the conserved final phenylalanine or tryptophan, this CDR3 likely reflects a read error. It is unclear where the CDR3 begins or ends on the DNA, so no DNA is shown, and the CDR3 is as TCRdb lists it. This chain links TRBV19 with TRBJ2-5; TRBD2 was called by the table and not checked on the DNA. The germline V gene has CDR1 LNHDA and CDR2 SQIVND (reference sequence). Termini included, the CDR3 measures 10 amino acids. The CDR3 reads CASSDLPGTS.

This CDR3 is CASSEEGLAVQETQYF. The DNA of the CDR3 is TGTGCCAGCAGTGAAGAGGGACTAGCGGTCCAAGAGACCCAGTACTTC. This sequence joins TRBV2 and TRBJ2-5; 11 bases are shared with TRBD2. V shed 1 base, J shed 1 base, and the junction held 2 bases outside the gene matches. CDR3 length: 16 residues. Germline CDR1 is SNHLY and CDR2 is FYNNEI.

This clonotype appeared a single time. This chain uses TRBV14 with TRBJ1-4; the D is unclear. The CDR3 has 16 amino acids. Germline values: CDR1 SGHDN, CDR2 FVKESK. V lost 0 bases and J 8 bases, leaving 16 bases between the germline ends. DNA for the CDR3: TGTGCCAGCAGCCAAGATCGGTATCTAGGACTGGAAAAACTGTTTTTT. Protein product: CASSQDRYLGLEKLFF.

This clonotype is a singleton in its sample. Sequence at one end of the junction differs from germline and may be a read error. This chain connects TRBV7-7 to TRBJ2-5; D is possibly TRBD1 (6 bases). The CDR3 is made up of 13 amino acids. From germline, CDR1 is SSHAT and CDR2 FNYEAQ (reference sequence). The chain's CDR3 is CASSPSGAETQYF. CDR3 DNA: TGTGCTAGCAGCCCATCAGGGGCAGAGACCCAGTACTTC.

This clonotype occurred many times. The CDR3 nucleotides are TGTGCCAGCAGTTACTCGACCAATTCCGATCAGCCCCAGCATTTT. Its protein is CASSYSTNSDQPQHF. This sequence joins TRBV6-5 and TRBJ1-5, with unresolved D. The CDR3 covers 15 residues. Between the trimmed V and J ends, which lost 0 bases and 5 bases, there was a span of 11 bases. The germline gives CDR1 MNHEY, CDR2 SVGAGI.

The chain uses TRBV9 and TRBJ2-5, with 12 nucleotides matching TRBD2. CDR3 size: 15 residues. Losses at the gene ends were 3 bases for V and 5 bases for J; bases not matched to a gene: 5. Germline CDR1 reads SGDLS; CDR2 reads YYNGEE. CDR3 amino acids: CASSAKTSGGETQYF. DNA for the CDR3: TGTGCCAGCAGCGCCAAGACTAGCGGGGGTGAGACCCAGTACTTC.

The genes are TRBV24-1 and TRBJ1-2; the match to TRBD1 covers 10 bases. Germline V lookup: CDR1 KGHDR, CDR2 SFDVKD. V shed 4 bases and J 6 bases; nucleotides not matched to a gene: 10. The CDR3 is 16 residues long. The CDR3 coding sequence is TGTGCCACCAGTGAACGACAGGGGGCAGGAGCTGATGGCTACACCTTC. It encodes CATSERQGAGADGYTF.

Many counts were recorded for this clonotype. V gene TRBV6-5 combines with J gene TRBJ1-2; no definite D call. Per germline, CDR1 MNHEY and CDR2 SVGAGI. The CDR3 spans 15 residues. The V and J ends lost 5 bases and 6 bases respectively, with 19 bases between them. The CDR3 DNA reads TGTGCCAGCAGTACCGCCCCCTCCTCTGGCGATGGCTACACCTTC. It encodes CASSTAPSSGDGYTF.

This clonotype has a single count. The chain carries TRBV29-1 and TRBJ1-1; D gene unclear. Germline-derived CDR1 and CDR2 are SQVTM and ANQGSEA. The CDR3 loop spans 13 amino acids. Trimming stripped 5 bases from V and 2 bases from J, with 12 bases between. CDR3 coding DNA: TGCAGCGTTACCATGGGAGGTAACACTGAAGCTTTCTTT. Translating it yields CSVTMGGNTEAFF.

The V call is TRBV29-1, the J call TRBJ1-2; no firm D call. V lost 4 bases and J lost 7, with 7 bases in between. There are 10 residues in the CDR3. Germline V CDR1 and CDR2: SQVTM, ANQGSEA. The CDR3 loop reads CSVVGFGYTF. The CDR3 coding sequence is TGCAGCGTTGTTGGGTTTGGCTACACCTTC.

In this sample, this clonotype turned up a few times. CDR3 region: CATSLRGAYEQYF. The CDR3 bases are TGTGCCACCAGCTTAAGGGGCGCCTACGAGCAGTACTTC. The chain uses TRBV15 and TRBJ2-7, with a possible D match to TRBD1 (5 bases). There are 13 residues in the CDR3. Germline CDR1 LNHNV, CDR2 YYDKDF (reference sequence). V was trimmed by 5 bases and J by 2 bases, leaving 10 bases between them.

CDR3 region: CASGGVDGEQYF. Here the CDR3 DNA reads TGTGCCAGTGGAGGGGTGGACGGCGAGCAGTACTTC. The rearrangement links TRBV25-1 to TRBJ2-7; a possible D gene is TRBD2 (6 bases). The CDR3 is made up of 12 amino acids. Trimming pared 9 bases from V and 6 bases from J, leaving 15 bases between. Germline loops: CDR1 MGHDK, CDR2 SYGVNS.

This clonotype showed up just once. One junction end does not reproduce the germline sequence, and a read error may be involved. The rearrangement links TRBV7-3 to TRBJ1-2; no definite D call. The germline gives CDR1 SGHTA, CDR2 FQGTGA. The CDR3 covers 14 residues. The CDR3 DNA reads TGTGCCAGCTGCTTAACCTCCTCGAACTATGGCCACACCTTC. It yields the protein CASCLTSSNYGHTF.

This chain joins TRBV15 and TRBJ2-1, with D possibly matching TRBD1 (5 bases). The V and J ends lost 3 bases and 7 bases respectively, with 7 bases between them. Looked up from germline, CDR1 is LNHNV and CDR2 is YYDKDF (reference sequence). The CDR3 contains 12 residues. The CDR3 DNA reads TGTGCCACCAGCAGCAGACAGAATGAGCAGTTCTTC. Its protein product is CATSSRQNEQFF.

The chain uses TRBV7-2 and TRBJ2-7; TRBD1 or TRBD2 may be the D gene (6 bases each). Trimming stripped 0 bases from V and 5 bases from J, with 17 bases between. The germline gives CDR1 SGHTA, CDR2 FQGNSA. This CDR3 has 16 amino acids. The CDR3 is CASSLAWGALADEQYF. The CDR3 DNA follows: TGTGCCAGCAGCTTAGCGTGGGGGGCCCTCGCCGACGAGCAGTACTTC.

This clonotype has only a few counts. A much larger clone is a single base away; this may be a read error. The chain links TRBV5-1 to TRBJ2-5; D not certain. From germline, CDR1 is SGHRS and CDR2 YFSETQ. The CDR3 contains 12 residues. With 2 bases removed from V and 2 bases from J, the gap between germline ends came to 4 bases. CDR3 coding DNA: TGCGCCAGCAGCTTCTCACAAGAGACCCAGTACTTC. This codes for CASSFSQETQYF.

As to this clonotype: One end of the junction is discordant with germline, which a read error may explain. The rearrangement uses TRBV19 and TRBJ2-5; 8 positions match TRBD2. The CDR3 loop spans 13 amino acids. Looked up from germline, CDR1 is LNHDA and CDR2 is SQIVND (reference sequence). The CDR3 region is CASSSGSQETKYF. The CDR3 DNA is TGTGCCAGTTCTAGCGGGTCCCAAGAGACCAAGTACTTC.

This clonotype was seen just once. V is TRBV6-4 and J is TRBJ1-2, with a possible D match to TRBD1 (5 bases). There are 13 residues in the CDR3. V dropped 2 bases and J dropped 6 bases, with 10 bases sitting between them. Looked up from germline, CDR1 is MRHNA and CDR2 is SNTAGT. The CDR3 loop reads CASSDTGGHGYTF. The CDR3 nucleotides read TGTGCCAGCAGTGACACAGGTGGGCATGGCTACACCTTC.

This clonotype was picked up a small number of times. A read error may produce the germline difference seen at one junction end. The chain uses TRBV7-2 and TRBJ2-7; D is undetermined. Germline CDR1 reads SGHTA; CDR2 reads FQGNSA. There are 14 residues in the CDR3. The CDR3 DNA follows: TGCGCCAGCAGCCAAGTCATAGGGACCTACGAGCAGTACTTC. This codes for CASSQVIGTYEQYF.

As regards this clonotype: The CDR3 end shows no conserved phenylalanine or tryptophan, and so a read error is likely. The chain recombines TRBV5-1 with TRBJ2-2; D possibly matches TRBD1 or TRBD2 (5 bases each). Germline CDR1 SGHRS, CDR2 YFSETQ. This CDR3 spans 16 amino acids. Trimming stripped 4 bases from V and 0 bases from J, with 13 bases between. In DNA form, the CDR3 reads TGCGCCAGCAGCGTTGGGGGACGGTCGAACACCGGGGAGCTGTTTCTT. Residues: CASSVGGRSNTGELFL.

The chain recombines TRBV15 with TRBJ2-5; D not resolved. V gave up 4 bases and J gave up 5 bases, with 8 bases separating them. This CDR3 is 12 amino acids long. The germline gives CDR1 LNHNV, CDR2 YYDKDF (reference sequence). This chain's CDR3 is CATSTFGETQYF. CDR3 nucleotides: TGTGCCACCAGCACGTTCGGGGAGACCCAGTACTTC.

A single count supports this clonotype. The chain joins TRBV6-7 to TRBJ1-4; TRBD1 is a possible D gene (5 bases). TRBV6-7 is filed as an ORF, its function uncertain. V lost 2 bases and J lost 4, with 14 bases in between. This CDR3 spans 16 amino acids. CDR3 protein: CASSYPPTVNNEKLFF. CDR3 DNA: TGTGCCAGCAGTTACCCGCCGACAGTAAATAATGAAAAACTGTTTTTT.

This clonotype showed up many times. The chain is built from TRBV10-3 and TRBJ1-3, with unresolved D. Trimming removed 3 bases at V and 2 bases at J, with 11 bases between. The length of the CDR3 is 15 residues. In germline, CDR1 is ENHRY, CDR2 SYGVKD. The CDR3 loop is CAISELPAAGNTIYF. In DNA form, the CDR3 reads TGTGCCATCAGTGAACTGCCAGCCGCTGGAAACACCATATATTTT.